Listed here is a single T cell receptor beta chain. The antigen is not known. These data belong to a study of a mutant IDH1 vaccine in newly diagnosed glioma. Study details: Vaccine administration was initiated 4-6 weeks following radiotherapy alone, or with temozolomide cycles.

Germline V CDR1 and CDR2: MGHRA, YSYEKL. This CDR3 contains 15 residues. V was cut by 1 base and J by 8 bases, with 15 bases left in between. Time point here: week 35, safety follow-up. The investigators gave 300 ug of mutant IDH1 20-mer peptide in each vaccine dose, together with topical imiquimod. Across weeks 1, 3, 5, 7, 11, 15, 19 and 23, patients received a vaccination each time, eight in all. Data came from immunoSEQ multiplex PCR; TCRdb stores just in-frame clones and leaves some out. The sample carries 30,000 or so clones, about four fifths recorded once. V gene TRBV4-1 combines with J gene TRBJ2-1; possible D gene TRBD1, 5 bases. This TCR was recovered from a man aged 35 to 55 with glioma. Some clones in this sample may be carry-over from other donors' samples. The material sequenced was PBMCs, taken from a glioma patient whose treatment included an IDH1 peptide vaccine. CDR3 DNA: TGCGCCAGCAGCCAAGTCGGGCCACAGGACGATGAGCAGTTCTTC. Translated: CASSQVGPQDDEQFF.